Following are 25 T cell receptor beta chains from one sample sequenced in a study of breast tumors, draining lymph nodes, adjacent tissues (dated by TCRdb to 2016 to 2017). Libraries were made using multiplex PCR. The run used an Illumina HiSeq 2000. Through fastp at Q25 and MiXCR, TCRdb rebuilt clones from the public reads, retaining in-frame beta chains. A single entry per CDR3 protein holds the most common genes and DNA from its merged rows. The sample profile shows approximately 11,000 distinct CDR3 sequences; approximately 35% of them were found once. Of the sample, roughly 15% is held by the ten largest clones. The source material was breast tumor tissue. Receptors originate from a female donor with breast cancer. Some clones in this sample may be carry-over from other donors' samples.

This clonotype was seen many times. The chain is built from TRBV12-3 or TRBV12-4 and TRBJ2-1, with 15 bases fitting TRBD2. V shed 5 bases, J shed 6 bases, and the junction held 17 bases outside the gene matches. The CDR3 loop spans 20 amino acids. The CDR3 DNA follows: TGTGCCAGCAGTGCCCGGACAGGGAAGGGACTAGCGGGAGGAATCAATGAGCAGTTCTTC. This gives the protein CASSARTGKGLAGGINEQFF.

Relative to its sample, this clonotype is medium-sized. This chain uses TRBV5-4 with TRBJ2-6; 7 nucleotides align to TRBD1. Germline V gene sequence: CDR1 SGHNT, CDR2 YYREEE (reference sequence). This CDR3 is built from 17 residues. The J segment lost 0 bases and the V segment lost 4 bases, leaving 7 bases of the junction unmatched. In DNA form, the CDR3 reads TGTGCCAGCAGCGCCTCGGGACAGTTCTCTGGGGCCAACGTCCTGACTTTC. Amino acid sequence: CASSASGQFSGANVLTF.

In this sample, this clonotype turned up many times. The rearrangement links TRBV5-8 to TRBJ2-5; no clear D gene. Trimming removed 4 bases from V and 4 bases from J, with 8 bases in between. Germline V lookup: CDR1 SGHTS, CDR2 YDEGEE. The CDR3 spans 12 residues. The CDR3 DNA reads as TGTGCCAGCAGCACGACCCCAGAGACCCAGTACTTC. This gives the protein CASSTTPETQYF.

This clonotype was recorded at least ten times. The chain joins TRBV6-2 or TRBV6-3 to TRBJ1-3; D perhaps matches TRBD1 (5 bases). The length of the CDR3 is 16 residues. The germline V and J ends were trimmed by 2 bases and 4 bases, with 15 bases remaining between them. The germline V gene has CDR1 MNHEY and CDR2 SVGEGT. The CDR3 protein is CASSYTKTGAGNTIYF. In DNA form, the CDR3 reads TGTGCCAGCAGTTACACCAAAACAGGAGCCGGAAACACCATATATTTT.

This clonotype was recorded at least ten times. The rearrangement uses TRBV11-2 and TRBJ2-3; no clear D gene. Between the trimmed V and J ends, which lost 0 bases and 5 bases, there was a span of 6 bases. The germline CDR1 and CDR2 sequences are SGHAT and FQNNGV. The CDR3 consists of 13 residues. The CDR3 reads CASSLDRIDTQYF. CDR3 sequence (DNA): TGTGCCAGCAGCTTAGATAGGATAGATACGCAGTATTTT.

This clonotype was recorded at least ten times. J is TRBJ2-1 and V is TRBV7-9, with 9 bases matching TRBD2. Germline V CDR1 and CDR2: SEHNR, FQNEAQ (reference sequence). The CDR3 spans 17 residues. V shed 1 base and J 0 bases; nucleotides not matched to a gene: 4. This chain's CDR3 is CASSLGGRGGSYNEQFF. In nucleotides, the CDR3 is TGTGCCAGCAGCTTAGGGGGGCGGGGGGGCTCCTACAATGAGCAGTTCTTC.

This clonotype has a count of ten or more. The chain uses TRBV20-1 and TRBJ2-1, with 13 bases that match TRBD2. The J segment lost 2 bases and the V segment lost 6 bases, leaving 16 bases of the junction unmatched. The CDR3 covers 19 residues. From germline, CDR1 is DFQATT and CDR2 SNEGSKA (reference sequence). DNA of the CDR3: TGCAGTGCCCAGACACCCCGACTAGCGGGGGGCGCCCCCTACAATGAGCAGTTCTTC. It yields the protein CSAQTPRLAGGAPYNEQFF.

There are many counts of this clonotype. The chain has TRBV5-4 and TRBJ1-2; unclear D gene. V was clipped by 2 bases and J by 8 bases, with 19 bases between them. CDR3 size: 15 residues. Germline V gene lookup returns CDR1 SGHNT and CDR2 YYREEE (reference sequence). CDR3 in amino acids: CASSFPTPQAGGYTF. The CDR3, as DNA: TGTGCCAGCAGCTTTCCAACCCCCCAGGCAGGCGGCTACACCTTC.

The chain couples TRBV20-1 to TRBJ2-3; 8 positions agree with TRBD2. V lost 1 base and J lost 4; bases outside the gene matches: 16. CDR3 size: 18 residues. CDR1 and CDR2 from the germline V gene are DFQATT and SNEGSKA (reference sequence). The CDR3 sequence: CSARVRGLLAAFPDTQYF. In DNA form, the CDR3 reads TGCAGTGCTAGAGTCCGGGGGTTACTAGCGGCGTTCCCAGATACGCAGTATTTT.

This clonotype has a count of ten or more. This chain joins TRBV2 and TRBJ2-1, with D possibly matching TRBD2 (6 bases). The CDR3 extends over 14 amino acids. Germline CDR1 SNHLY, CDR2 FYNNEI. Trimming shortened V by 4 bases and J by 9 bases, and 16 bases separated the two germline ends. CDR3 DNA: TGTGCCAGCAGTGCCCTGGCGGGGATGGGTGAGCAGTTCTTC. This sequence encodes CASSALAGMGEQFF.

Turning to this clonotype: One end of the junction does not line up with germline, which may come from a read error. V and J are TRBV12-3 or TRBV12-4 and TRBJ2-5; D may match TRBD1 or TRBD2 (7 bases each). This CDR3 has 16 amino acids. In nucleotides, the CDR3 is TGTGCCAGCAGCCGAAGGGGGGGGGGCCAGGGGGAGATCCAGTACTTC. Translated: CASSRRGGGQGEIQYF.

In the case of this clonotype: A much larger clone differs from this one at a single base, so this may be a read error. This is likely a read error, given that the CDR3 carries no conserved phenylalanine or tryptophan at its end. The chain joins TRBV28 to TRBJ2-5, with D unresolved. The germline V gene has CDR1 MDHEN and CDR2 SYDVKM. With 5 bases removed from V and 5 bases from J, the gap between germline ends came to 15 bases. CDR3 length equals 14 residues. Here the CDR3 DNA reads TGTGCCAGCAGTCCTCCGGTCTTAATGGAGACCCAGTACTTG. The encoded protein is CASSPPVLMETQYL.

This chain uses TRBV20-1 with TRBJ1-6; 9 bases map to TRBD1. The V gene's germline CDR1 is DFQATT and CDR2 SNEGSKA (reference sequence). The CDR3 spans 16 residues. V gave up 3 bases and J gave up 8 bases; unmatched junction bases: 11. The CDR3, as DNA: TGCAGTGCTAGGGTTGACAGGGGGAGCTCCGATTCACCCCTCCACTTT. This codes for CSARVDRGSSDSPLHF.

V usage is TRBV2 and J usage is TRBJ1-3; 8 bases line up with TRBD1. The V segment lost 9 bases and the J segment 3 bases; nucleotides outside the gene matches: 4. The length of the CDR3 is 13 residues. Germline CDR1 reads SNHLY; CDR2 reads FYNNEI. The CDR3 is CARIDRGGNTIYF. CDR3 sequence (DNA): TGTGCCAGAATAGACAGGGGTGGAAACACCATATATTTT. The variable domain in full, with the rest retrieved from reference TRBV2 and TRBJ1-3, is EPEVTQTPSHQVTQMGQEVILRCVPISNHLYFYWYRQILGQKVEFLVSFYNNEISEKSEIFDDQFSVERPDGSNFTLKIRSTKLEDSAMYFCARIDRGGNTIYFGEGSWLTVV.

This clonotype was observed many times. This sequence joins TRBV11-2 and TRBJ1-4, with D tentatively TRBD1 (5 bases). V lost 3 bases and J lost 8, with 13 bases in between. The CDR3 has 14 residues. CDR1 SGHAT and CDR2 FQNNGV come from the germline V gene. The CDR3 spells CASSFNIQGEKLFF. CDR3 DNA: TGTGCCAGCAGCTTTAACATCCAGGGAGAAAAACTGTTTTTT.

The V gene is TRBV20-1, the J gene TRBJ2-1, with TRBD2 matching over 11 bases. This CDR3 has 15 residues. Per germline, CDR1 DFQATT and CDR2 SNEGSKA (reference sequence). V was pared by 1 base and J by 4 bases, with 3 bases of the junction left unmatched. CDR3 bases: TGCAGTGCTAGAGCAGGGACTAGCGGTTACAATGAGCAGTTCTTC. This gives the protein CSARAGTSGYNEQFF.

Of note for this clonotype: This may come from a read error, since a much larger clone is one base off. The chain joins TRBV4-2 to TRBJ2-2; TRBD2 is a possible D gene (5 bases). Germline CDR1 reads LGHNA; CDR2 reads YNFKEQ. The CDR3 covers 17 residues. The CDR3 DNA sequence: TGTGCCAGCAGCCAACTCCTAGCAGCGGCGAACACCGGGGAGCTGTTGTTT. Residues: CASSQLLAAANTGELLF.

This clonotype qualifies as medium-sized. The chain links TRBV2 to TRBJ2-7; D gene uncertain. The V end was cut by 5 bases, the J end by 5 bases, with 10 bases between. From germline, CDR1 is SNHLY and CDR2 FYNNEI. This CDR3 region has 12 residues. The CDR3 loop reads CASSSGVDEQYF. CDR3 coding DNA: TGTGCCAGCAGTTCTGGGGTAGACGAGCAGTACTTC.

This clonotype was detected ten times or more. This CDR3 reads CASSGSAHGYTF. CDR3 in DNA: TGTGCCAGCAGCGGAAGCGCACACGGCTACACCTTC. The V call is TRBV9, the J call TRBJ1-2; no clear D gene. CDR1 and CDR2 from the germline V gene are SGDLS and YYNGEE. There are 12 residues in the CDR3. V lost 3 bases and J 8 bases, leaving 11 bases between the germline ends.

This clonotype counts as medium-sized. The V call is TRBV10-3, the J call TRBJ1-4; 8 bases are shared with TRBD1. Germline CDR1 ENHRY, CDR2 SYGVKD. CDR3 length: 15 amino acids. The V and J ends lost 6 bases and 4 bases, in that order; junction bases with no gene match: 7. The CDR3 bases are TGTGCCATCAGCCGACAGGGGAGTGATAATGAAAAACTGTTTTTT. Encoded protein: CAISRQGSDNEKLFF.

This clonotype has at least ten counts. The chain recombines TRBV7-2 with TRBJ1-4; D is undetermined. Germline lookup yields CDR1 SGHTA and CDR2 FQGNSA. The V and J ends lost 5 bases and 0 bases respectively, with 10 bases between them. This CDR3 spans 15 amino acids. This chain's CDR3 is CASSTARATNEKLFF. CDR3 coding DNA: TGTGCCAGCAGCACGGCTCGTGCAACTAATGAAAAACTGTTTTTT.

This clonotype was observed once. The chain links TRBV20-1 to TRBJ1-6; 7 nucleotides match TRBD1. Germline trimming cut 3 bases from V and 7 bases from J; bases unmatched to any gene: 9. The CDR3 sequence is 15 residues long. The germline CDR1 and CDR2 sequences are DFQATT and SNEGSKA (reference sequence). The CDR3 here is CSARVGRGDNSPLHF. The CDR3 bases are TGCAGTGCTAGGGTAGGCAGGGGGGACAATTCACCCCTCCACTTT.

This clonotype was counted between two and nine times. The V gene is TRBV29-1, the J gene TRBJ2-7; the D is unclear. The CDR3 is 9 amino acids. CDR1 and CDR2 (germline): SQVTM, ANQGSEA. V lost 7 bases and J 5 bases, leaving 6 bases between the germline ends. CDR3 protein: CSGVHEQYF. CDR3 bases: TGCAGCGGAGTTCACGAGCAGTACTTC.

There are many counts of this clonotype. The V gene is TRBV15, the J gene TRBJ2-6; D is undetermined. The germline gives CDR1 LNHNV, CDR2 YYDKDF (reference sequence). The CDR3 length is 15 residues. Trimming left V 2 bases short and J 2 bases short, with 7 bases between. CDR3 nucleotides: TGTGCCACCAGCAGAATCTCGCCTGGGGCCAACGTCCTGACTTTC. Translated: CATSRISPGANVLTF.

In its sample, this clonotype was seen many times. V is TRBV4-2 and J is TRBJ2-7; D possibly corresponds to TRBD1 (6 bases). This CDR3 spans 15 amino acids. Deletions cut 0 bases from V and 0 bases from J, with 9 bases between. CDR1 is LGHNA, CDR2 YNFKEQ, per germline. The CDR3 here is CASSQESDSSYEQYF. In nucleotides, the CDR3 is TGTGCCAGCAGCCAAGAATCGGACAGCTCCTACGAGCAGTACTTC.